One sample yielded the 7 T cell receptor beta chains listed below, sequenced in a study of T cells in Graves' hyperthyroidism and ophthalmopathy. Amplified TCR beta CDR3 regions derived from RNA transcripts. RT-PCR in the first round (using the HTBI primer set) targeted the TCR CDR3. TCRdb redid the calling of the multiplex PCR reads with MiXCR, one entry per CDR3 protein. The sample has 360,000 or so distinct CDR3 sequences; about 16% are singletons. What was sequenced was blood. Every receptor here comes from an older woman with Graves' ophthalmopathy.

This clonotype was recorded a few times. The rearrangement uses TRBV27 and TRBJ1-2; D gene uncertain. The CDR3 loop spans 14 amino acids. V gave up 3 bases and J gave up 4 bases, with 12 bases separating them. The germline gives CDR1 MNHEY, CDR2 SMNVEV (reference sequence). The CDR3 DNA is TGTGCCAGCAGTTTCGGTGCCGAGACCTATGGCTACACCTTC. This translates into CASSFGAETYGYTF.

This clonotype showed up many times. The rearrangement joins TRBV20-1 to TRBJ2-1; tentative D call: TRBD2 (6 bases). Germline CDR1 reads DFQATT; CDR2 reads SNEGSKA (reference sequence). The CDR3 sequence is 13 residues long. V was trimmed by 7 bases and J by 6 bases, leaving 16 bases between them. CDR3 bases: TGCAGTGTTGGGACTCTCATGGGCAATGAGCAGTTCTTC. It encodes CSVGTLMGNEQFF.

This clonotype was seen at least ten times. The CDR3 coding sequence is TGTGCCATCAAGGGGGGGACTAGCGGAAATGAGCAGTTCTTC. Its protein product is CAIKGGTSGNEQFF. The chain recombines TRBV28 with TRBJ2-1; 11 nucleotides match TRBD2. CDR1 and CDR2 from the germline V gene are MDHEN and SYDVKM. J gave up 7 bases and V 10 bases, and 9 bases lay outside the gene matches. The CDR3 is 14 amino acids. Combining the CDR3 with reference TRBV28 and TRBJ2-1 gives the whole variable domain DVKVTQSSRYLVKRTGEKVFLECVQDMDHENMFWYRQDPGLGLRLIYFSYDVKMKEKGDIPEGYSVSREKKERFSLILESASTNQTSMYLCAIKGGTSGNEQFFGPGTRLTVL.

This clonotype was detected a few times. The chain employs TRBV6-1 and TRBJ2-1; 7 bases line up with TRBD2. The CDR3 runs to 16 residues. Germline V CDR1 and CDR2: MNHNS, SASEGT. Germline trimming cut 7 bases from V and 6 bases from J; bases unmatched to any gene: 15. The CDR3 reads CASTGVAGVVLNEQFF. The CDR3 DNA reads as TGTGCCAGCACGGGGGTAGCGGGCGTTGTCCTCAATGAGCAGTTCTTC.

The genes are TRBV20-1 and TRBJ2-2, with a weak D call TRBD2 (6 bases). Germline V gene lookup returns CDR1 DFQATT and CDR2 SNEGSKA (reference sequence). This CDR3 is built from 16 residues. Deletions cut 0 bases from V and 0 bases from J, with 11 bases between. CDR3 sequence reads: CSARDDGGTNTGELFF. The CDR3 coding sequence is TGCAGTGCTAGAGATGACGGCGGGACGAACACCGGGGAGCTGTTTTTT.

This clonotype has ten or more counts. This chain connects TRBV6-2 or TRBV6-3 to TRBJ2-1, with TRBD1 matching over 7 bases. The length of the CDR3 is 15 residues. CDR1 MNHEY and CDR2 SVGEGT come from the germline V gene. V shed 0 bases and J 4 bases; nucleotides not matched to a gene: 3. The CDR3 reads CASSYSARGYNEQFF. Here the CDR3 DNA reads TGTGCCAGCAGTTACTCGGCCAGGGGGTACAATGAGCAGTTCTTC.

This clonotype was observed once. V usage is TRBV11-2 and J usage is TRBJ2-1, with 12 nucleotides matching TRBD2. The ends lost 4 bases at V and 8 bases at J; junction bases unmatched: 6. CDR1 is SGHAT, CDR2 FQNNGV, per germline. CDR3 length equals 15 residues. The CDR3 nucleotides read TGTGCCAGCAGCTGGACTAGCGGGATGTTCGATGAGCAGTTCTTC. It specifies CASSWTSGMFDEQFF.